This T cell receptor (beta chain) came from a study of T cells in Graves' hyperthyroidism and ophthalmopathy. Study findings and constraints: Ophthalmopathy was distinguished from stable hyperthyroidism by 13 V-J signatures.

On the basis of clinical symptoms, serum thyroxine and TRAb, thyroid ultrasound and orbital computed tomography, diagnoses were made. This sample holds PBMCs from roughly 10 ml fresh peripheral blood. Of note for this clonotype: The antigen remains unidentified.

Amplified TCR beta CDR3 regions came from RNA transcripts. In the first-round RT-PCR of the TCR CDR3, the HTBI primer set was used. TCRdb recomputed calls from the multiplex PCR reads with MiXCR, one row per CDR3 protein. The sample records over 650,000 distinct CDR3 sequences, around 15% being singletons. The source of this sequence is a man younger than 35 with Graves' hyperthyroidism. The specimen sequenced was blood.

The CDR3 DNA sequence: TGTGCCTGGGGTGATCCCGGATCGAAAGCGGGGACCCAGTACTTC. This gives the protein CAWGDPGSKAGTQYF. The chain combines TRBV30 with TRBJ2-5; tentative D call: TRBD2 (6 bases). This CDR3 contains 15 residues. Per the germline V gene, CDR1 is GTSNPN and CDR2 is SVGIG (reference sequence). V shed 5 bases and J shed 7 bases, with 23 bases lying between them.